This is a list of T cell receptor beta chains from one sample in a study of blood T cell repertoires in COVID-19. Measured with immunoSEQ multiplex PCR; TCRdb has only the in-frame clones, and not every one. In the table there are 160,000 or so clones, about 81% of which are singletons. Sequencing was performed on peripheral blood. All receptors derive from a man aged 60-69 years with active or convalescent COVID-19. The CDR3 runs from the conserved cysteine through the conserved F or W. D genes are given only for firm matches. Part of the rows lack a size; the others show once, few, many or a class for expanded clones.

TRBJ2-5 TRBV5-1 . 12 . TGCGCCAGCAGCGGAGGGTCACAGACCCAGTACTTC CASSGGSQTQYF
TRBJ2-7 TRBV6-5 . 13 TRBD2 TGTGCCAGCAGATCCGGGACTAGCGGCGAGCAGTACTTC CASRSGTSGEQYF
TRBJ2-5 TRBV2 . 14 . TGTGCCAGCAGAGTCGACACTCCCCAGGAGACCCAGTACTTC CASRVDTPQETQYF
TRBJ1-2 TRBV5-4 . 15 TRBD1 TGTGCCAGCAGCTCAAAGACAGGGGGCTCTCATGGCTACACCTTC CASSSKTGGSHGYTF
TRBJ1-5 TRBV7-2 . 15 . TGTGCCAGCAGCCCGGGAGGGTTTGGAGGGCAGCCCCAGCATTTT CASSPGGFGGQPQHF
TRBJ2-5 TRBV5-1 . 14 . TGCGCCAGCAGCTTGGTAACAGGCGGGAAGACCCAGTACTTC CASSLVTGGKTQYF
TRBJ2-5 TRBV3-1/TRBV3-2 few 17 TRBD2 TGTGCCAGCAGCCACCCCCCCACTAGCGGGAGCGAGGAGACCCAGTACTTC CASSHPPTSGSEETQYF
TRBJ2-2 TRBV19 . 15 TRBD2 TGTGCCAGTAGTTTAGCGGGGGGAGGCACCGGGGAGCTGTTTTTT CASSLAGGGTGELFF
TRBJ2-7 TRBV27 . 14 . TGTGCCAGCAGTACAGACACAGGGAAGAACGAGCAGTACTTC CASSTDTGKNEQYF
TRBJ1-1 TRBV6-4 few 12 TRBD1 TGTGCCAGCAGTGGCCACAGGGGTGAAGCTTTCTTT CASSGHRGEAFF
TRBJ1-5 TRBV15 . 17 TRBD1 TGTGCCACCAGCAGTGAACCGACAGGGGGCGTTCATCAGCCCCAGCATTTT CATSSEPTGGVHQPQHF
TRBJ2-5 TRBV5-1 few 15 . TGCGCCAGCAGCCTGGGAGAGAGGGCCTGGGAGACCCAGTACTTC CASSLGERAWETQYF
TRBJ2-5 TRBV5-1 . 13 TRBD1 TGCGCCAGCAGCTTGCAGGGGGCGGAGACCCAGTACTTC CASSLQGAETQYF
TRBJ1-5 TRBV6-1 . 16 TRBD1 TGTGCCAGCAGTGTCCCCAAGACAGGGGGCGGTCAGCCCCAGCATTTT CASSVPKTGGGQPQHF
TRBJ1-5 TRBV7-6 . 15 . TGTGCCAGCAGCTTAGCCTCTGGGGGCGATCAGCCCCAGCATTTT CASSLASGGDQPQHF
TRBJ2-2 TRBV7-2 once 15 . TGTGCCAGCAGCACCTCTAGCGCGAACACCGGGGAGCTGTTTTTT CASSTSSANTGELFF
TRBJ2-5 TRBV5-1 . 15 TRBD2 TGCGCCAGCAGCTCCGGGACTAGCGTCCAAGAGACCCAGTACTTC CASSSGTSVQETQYF
TRBJ2-1 TRBV10-3 . 18 . TGTGCCATCAGTGACCCAGGGGGGAAAAGATCCTCCTACAATGAGCAGTTCTTC CAISDPGGKRSSYNEQFF
TRBJ2-2 TRBV10-3 . 15 TRBD1 TGTGCCATCAGTCAGGGACAGGGTGGCACCGGGGAGCTGTTTTTT CAISQGQGGTGELFF
TRBJ1-3 TRBV3-1/TRBV3-2 . 15 . TGTGCCAGCAGCCCGGAGGACAGCACTGGAAACACCATATATTTT CASSPEDSTGNTIYF
TRBJ2-5 TRBV10-3 . 15 . TGTGCCATCAGTCAAATGACACAAACCCAAGAGACCCAGTACTTC CAISQMTQTQETQYF
TRBJ1-1 TRBV14 . 13 . TGTGCCAGCAGCTCGACTCAGGGCACTGAAGCTTTCTTT CASSSTQGTEAFF
TRBJ2-3 TRBV11-2 . 15 TRBD2 TGTGCCAGCAGCTGGGGAGGGCTATACACAGATACGCAGTATTTT CASSWGGLYTDTQYF
TRBJ2-1 TRBV5-6 . 17 TRBD1 TGTGCCAGCAGCTGGTTCTTACGGACAGGCGGAACCGATGAGCAGTTCTTC CASSWFLRTGGTDEQFF
TRBJ2-5 TRBV2 once 14 TRBD2 TGTGCCAGCAGGAGACTAGCGGGGAGAGAGACCCAGTACTTC CASRRLAGRETQYF
TRBJ1-3 TRBV11-2 . 17 . TGTGCCAGCAGCTTCGCCGCCGGACAGAGCTCTGGAAACACCATATATTTT CASSFAAGQSSGNTIYF
TRBJ1-2 TRBV28 few 13 TRBD1 TGTGCCAGCAAACAGGGGCAGAACTATGGCTACACCTTC CASKQGQNYGYTF
TRBJ2-7 TRBV18 . 16 TRBD2 TGTGCCAGCTCACCACCGGGGCTAGCGGGGGGGCTCGAGCAGTACTTC CASSPPGLAGGLEQYF
TRBJ1-5 TRBV7-8 . 15 . TGTGCCAGCAGCTTAGCGGCGGTTAGCAATCAGCCCCAGCATTTT CASSLAAVSNQPQHF
TRBJ2-1 TRBV7-2 . 14 . TGTGCCAGCAGCCCTAGGGAGTGGCCCAATGAGCAGTTCTTC CASSPREWPNEQFF